Detailed here is one TCR beta chain. Its recognized antigen is unknown. No per-base quality is available; no much larger clone lies one base away. One collaborating source in Seattle enrolled patients during active infection and followed them longitudinally through the course of disease. Whole blood was collected in K2EDTA tubes by collaborating institutions according to the institutions' own protocols. Collaborator samples were shipped for TCRbeta analysis as frozen whole blood, isolated PBMCs, or DNA extracted from either sample type. The germline V gene (reference sequence) provides CDR1 GTSNPN and CDR2 SVGIG. V and J lose 1 base and 1 base, and a span of 8 bases separates them. Measured from the cysteine to the phenylalanine, the CDR3 is 13 residues long. Only the CDR3 part of the read is kept: 39 bases, read in frame from the first base. The sample is drawn from a study of blood T cell repertoires in COVID-19 (TCRdb year 2020). Broadly, across the study: Collaborator samples came from the United States, Italy and Spain and covered acute and convalescent phases of COVID-19. Deeply sampled blood TCRbeta repertoires from subjects exposed to, actively infected with, or recovered from COVID-19 were included in the dataset. The prospective study material was composed of cDNA or gDNA derived from T cells, B-cell-depleted T cells, or PBMCs. The samples were drawn from two sources: the first 160 participants of the ongoing ImmuneRACE study, and 950 to 1,500 subjects contributed by 6 global collaborators. Sample metadata almost always included a de-identified subject ID, COVID-19 status, age in years and sex. A freely available public database, intended as a resource for researchers studying the immune response to SARS-CoV-2, is where the repertoires were released. HLA class I and class II types, where available, came from metadata supplied by the sample provider rather than from assay-based typing. Overall study outcomes, separate from this receptor: How much clinical and demographic metadata was included differed by source and by participant, and the metadata was provided uncurated.

TCRbeta CDR3 regions were amplified from genomic DNA by means of the immunoSEQ Assay, a bias-controlled multiplex PCR. The authors' analysis ran thus. The number of nucleated cells in each sample was estimated from the amplification of reference gene primers within the assay. To quantify the absolute abundance of each unique TCRbeta CDR3 rearrangement, sequence reads were collapsed and filtered. Productive Simpson clonality was computed per sample as the square root of Simpson's diversity index over productive rearrangements. TCRdb provides this immuneACCESS table in a form limited to in-frame rearrangements. Some clones are lacking; in checked studies, under half of them reflect an unresolved V gene, and why the rest are absent is not known. V and J calls and clone size are as listed in that table; D and trimming were resolved from the DNA. The sample table holds approximately 300,000 clones, of which 88% were seen once. About 11% of the sample is taken by the ten largest.

Input material: peripheral blood. The receptor was isolated from a woman in her twenties or thirties with COVID-19, enrolled during active disease. The chain couples TRBV30 to TRBJ2-7, with the identity of the D gene unclear. The DNA sequence follows: TGTGCCTGGAGTGCGTCCAGTTCCTACGAGCAGTACTTC. Its protein reads: CAWSASSSYEQYF.